The entry that follows covers one T cell receptor (beta chain) sequence. The assay was immunoSEQ multiplex PCR, and TCRdb's table has in-frame clones only and misses some. Here the sample spans some 200,000 clones, 75% to 85% being singletons. This sample is drawn from a study of blood T cell repertoires in COVID-19. About the research overall: Sample material is recorded as cDNA or gDNA derived from T cells, B-cell-depleted T cells, or PBMCs.

Looked up from germline, CDR1 is MDHEN and CDR2 is SYDVKM. There are 11 residues in the CDR3. V lost 2 bases and J lost 7, with 5 bases in between. Sequences were obtained from PBMCs or T cells enriched from blood (not recorded which). This TCR derives from a man in his forties who had recovered from COVID-19. J is TRBJ2-5 and V is TRBV28, with D uncertain. CDR3 protein: CASSLKATQYF. The CDR3 nucleotides are TGTGCCAGCAGTTTAAAAGCGACCCAGTACTTC.